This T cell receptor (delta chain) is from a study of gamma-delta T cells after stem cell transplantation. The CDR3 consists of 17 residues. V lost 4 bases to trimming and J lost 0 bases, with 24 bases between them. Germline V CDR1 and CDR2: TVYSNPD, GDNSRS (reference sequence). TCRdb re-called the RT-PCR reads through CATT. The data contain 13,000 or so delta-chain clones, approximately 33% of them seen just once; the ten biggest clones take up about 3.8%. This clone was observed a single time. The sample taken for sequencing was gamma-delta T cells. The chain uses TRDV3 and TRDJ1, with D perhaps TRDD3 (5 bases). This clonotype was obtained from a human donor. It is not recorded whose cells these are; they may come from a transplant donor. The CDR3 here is CACDGSTRGVYTDKLIF. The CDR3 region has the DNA TGTGCCTGTGATGGATCGACAAGGGGGGTCTACACCGATAAACTCATCTTT.